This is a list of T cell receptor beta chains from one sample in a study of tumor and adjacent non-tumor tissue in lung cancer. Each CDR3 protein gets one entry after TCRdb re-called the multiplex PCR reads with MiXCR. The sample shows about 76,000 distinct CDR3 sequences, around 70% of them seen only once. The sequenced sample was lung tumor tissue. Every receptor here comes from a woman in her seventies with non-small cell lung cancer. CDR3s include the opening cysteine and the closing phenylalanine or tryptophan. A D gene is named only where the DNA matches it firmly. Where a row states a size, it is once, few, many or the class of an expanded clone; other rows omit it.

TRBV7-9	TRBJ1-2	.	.	TGTGCCGGCAGCCCCGGACGGAGGAACTGTGGCTACACCTTC	CAGSPGRRNCGYTF
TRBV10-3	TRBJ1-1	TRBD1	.	TGTGCCTTCAGTGAGTCGTGGGGGACAGTTGACACTGAGGCTTTCTTT	CAFSESWGTVDTEAFF
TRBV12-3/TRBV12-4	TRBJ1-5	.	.	TGTGCCAACAGTTTAGCGCAGGATCAGCCCCAGCATTTT	CANSLAQDQPQHF
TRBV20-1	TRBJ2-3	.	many	TGCAGTGCCACCTTGGTTAGCAGCACAGATACGCAGTATTTT	CSATLVSSTDTQYF
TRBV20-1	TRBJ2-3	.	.	TGCAGTGCTAGAATCGAAGCGGGTCAATTAGATACGCAGTATTTT	CSARIEAGQLDTQYF
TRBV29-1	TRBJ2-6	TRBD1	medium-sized	TGCAGCGGACAGGGCCTTTCCCCCTCTGGGGCCAACGTCCTGACTTTC	CSGQGLSPSGANVLTF
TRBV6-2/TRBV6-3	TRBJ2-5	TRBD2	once	TGTGCCAGCAGTTACGGCGGGAGCTGGGAGACCCAGTACTTC	CASSYGGSWETQYF
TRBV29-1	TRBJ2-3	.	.	TGCAGCGGCCGTCTGACGGGACGAAGAACAGATACGCAGTATTTT	CSGRLTGRRTDTQYF
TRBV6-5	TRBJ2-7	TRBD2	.	TGTGCCAGTAGTTCCATGGCTAGCGGGAACTCCTACGAGCAGTACTTC	CASSSMASGNSYEQYF
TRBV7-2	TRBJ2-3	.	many	TGTGCCAGCAGCTTAGCCTCTCTTACAGATACGCAGTATTTT	CASSLASLTDTQYF
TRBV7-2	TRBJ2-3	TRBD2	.	TGTGCCAGCAGCTCGGATTTAGCGGGATACTCAGATACGCAGTATTTT	CASSSDLAGYSDTQYF
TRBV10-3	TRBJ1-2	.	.	TGTGCCATCAGAGGCCCGACCGGGGTCTATGGCTACACCTTC	CAIRGPTGVYGYTF
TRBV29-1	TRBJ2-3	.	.	TGCAGCGCCCGTACCCAGAGGAACGGGAAGTCTGATAAGCAGTATTTT	CSARTQRNGKSDKQYF
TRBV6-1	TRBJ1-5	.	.	TGTGTCAGCAGTCCCCTTGGGGGGATACGCAATCAGCCCCAGCATTTT	CVSSPLGGIRNQPQHF
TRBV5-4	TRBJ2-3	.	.	TGTGCCGGCAGTGCAGGTGGGCGGAGCACAGATACGCAGTATTTT	CAGSAGGRSTDTQYF
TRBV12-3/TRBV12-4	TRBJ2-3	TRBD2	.	TGTGCCAGAAGTACCCAGACTAGCGAGGGAGGAGATACGCAGTATTTT	CARSTQTSEGGDTQYF
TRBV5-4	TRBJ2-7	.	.	TGTGGCAGCAGCTTGATCGATAGCGGCCTCTCCCACGAGCAGTACTTC	CGSSLIDSGLSHEQYF